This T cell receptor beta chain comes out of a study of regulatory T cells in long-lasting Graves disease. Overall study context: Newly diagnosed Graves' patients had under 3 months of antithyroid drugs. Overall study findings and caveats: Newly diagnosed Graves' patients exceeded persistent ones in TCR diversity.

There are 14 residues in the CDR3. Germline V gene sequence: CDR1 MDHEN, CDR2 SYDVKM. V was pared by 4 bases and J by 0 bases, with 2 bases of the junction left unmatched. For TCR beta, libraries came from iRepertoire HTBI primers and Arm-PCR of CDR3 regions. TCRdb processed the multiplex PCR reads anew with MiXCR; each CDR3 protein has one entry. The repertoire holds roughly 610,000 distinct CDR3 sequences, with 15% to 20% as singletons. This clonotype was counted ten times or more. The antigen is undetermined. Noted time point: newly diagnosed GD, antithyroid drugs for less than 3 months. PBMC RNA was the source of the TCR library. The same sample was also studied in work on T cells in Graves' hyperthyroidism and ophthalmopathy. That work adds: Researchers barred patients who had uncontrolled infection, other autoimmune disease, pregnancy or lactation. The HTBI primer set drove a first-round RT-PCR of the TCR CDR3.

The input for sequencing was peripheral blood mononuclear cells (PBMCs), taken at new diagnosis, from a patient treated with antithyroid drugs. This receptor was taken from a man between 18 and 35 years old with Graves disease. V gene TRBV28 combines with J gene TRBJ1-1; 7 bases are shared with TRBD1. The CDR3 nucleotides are TGTGCCAGCAGTTACAGGGGAATGAACACTGAAGCTTTCTTT. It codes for CASSYRGMNTEAFF. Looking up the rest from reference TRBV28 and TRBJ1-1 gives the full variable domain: DVKVTQSSRYLVKRTGEKVFLECVQDMDHENMFWYRQDPGLGLRLIYFSYDVKMKEKGDIPEGYSVSREKKERFSLILESASTNQTSMYLCASSYRGMNTEAFFGQGTRLTVV.